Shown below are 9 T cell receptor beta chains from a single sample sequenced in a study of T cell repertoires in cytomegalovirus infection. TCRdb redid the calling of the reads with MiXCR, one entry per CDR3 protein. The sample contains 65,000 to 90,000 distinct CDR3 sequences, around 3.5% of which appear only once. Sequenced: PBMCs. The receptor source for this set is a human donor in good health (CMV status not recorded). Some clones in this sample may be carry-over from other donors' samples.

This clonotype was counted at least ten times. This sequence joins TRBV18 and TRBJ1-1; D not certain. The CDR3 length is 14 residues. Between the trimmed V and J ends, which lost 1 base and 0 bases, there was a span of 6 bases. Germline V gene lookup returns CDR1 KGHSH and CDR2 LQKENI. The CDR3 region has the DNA TGTGCCAGCTCACCACAACCGATGAACACTGAAGCTTTCTTT. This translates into CASSPQPMNTEAFF.

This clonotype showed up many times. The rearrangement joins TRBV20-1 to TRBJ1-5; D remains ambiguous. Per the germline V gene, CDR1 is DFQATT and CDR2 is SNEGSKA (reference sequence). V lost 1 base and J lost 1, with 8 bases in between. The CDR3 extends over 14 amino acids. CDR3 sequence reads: CSARGLWSNQPQHF. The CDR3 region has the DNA TGCAGTGCTAGAGGCTTATGGAGCAATCAGCCCCAGCATTTT.

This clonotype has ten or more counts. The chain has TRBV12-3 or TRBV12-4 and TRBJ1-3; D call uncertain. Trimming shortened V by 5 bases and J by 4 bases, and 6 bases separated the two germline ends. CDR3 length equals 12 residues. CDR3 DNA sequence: TGTGCCAGCAGTGGAGCAGGAAACACCATATATTTT. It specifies CASSGAGNTIYF.

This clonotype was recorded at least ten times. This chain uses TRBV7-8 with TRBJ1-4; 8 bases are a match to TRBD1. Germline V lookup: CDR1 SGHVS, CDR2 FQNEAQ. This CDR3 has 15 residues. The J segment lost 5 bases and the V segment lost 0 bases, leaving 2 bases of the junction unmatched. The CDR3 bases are TGTGCCAGCAGCTTAGCGCGGACAGGGAATGAAAAACTGTTTTTT. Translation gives CASSLARTGNEKLFF.

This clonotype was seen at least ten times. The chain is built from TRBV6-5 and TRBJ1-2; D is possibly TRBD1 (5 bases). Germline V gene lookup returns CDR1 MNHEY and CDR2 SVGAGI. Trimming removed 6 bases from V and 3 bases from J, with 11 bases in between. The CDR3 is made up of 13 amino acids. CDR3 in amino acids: CASRSQGDYGYTF. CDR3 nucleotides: TGTGCCAGCAGATCTCAGGGAGACTATGGCTACACCTTC.

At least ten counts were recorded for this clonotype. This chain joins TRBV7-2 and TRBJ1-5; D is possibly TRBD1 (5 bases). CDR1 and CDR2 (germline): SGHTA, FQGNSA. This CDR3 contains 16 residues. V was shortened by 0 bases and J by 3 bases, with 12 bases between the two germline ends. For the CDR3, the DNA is TGTGCCAGCAGCTTAGCGGGGCAGGCGGACAATCAGCCCCAGCATTTT. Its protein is CASSLAGQADNQPQHF.

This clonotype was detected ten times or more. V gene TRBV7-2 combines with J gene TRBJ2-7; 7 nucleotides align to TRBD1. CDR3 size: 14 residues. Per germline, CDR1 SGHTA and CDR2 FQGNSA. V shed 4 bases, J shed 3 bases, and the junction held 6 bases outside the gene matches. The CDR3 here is CASSYTRDSYEQYF. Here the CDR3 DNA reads TGTGCCAGCAGCTATACCCGGGACAGCTACGAGCAGTACTTC.

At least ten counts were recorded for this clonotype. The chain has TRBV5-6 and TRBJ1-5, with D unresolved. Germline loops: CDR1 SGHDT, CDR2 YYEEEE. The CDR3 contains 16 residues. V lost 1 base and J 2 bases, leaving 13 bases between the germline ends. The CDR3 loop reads CASSLYRGAGNQPQHF. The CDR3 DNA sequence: TGTGCCAGCAGCTTGTATCGCGGCGCGGGCAATCAGCCCCAGCATTTT.

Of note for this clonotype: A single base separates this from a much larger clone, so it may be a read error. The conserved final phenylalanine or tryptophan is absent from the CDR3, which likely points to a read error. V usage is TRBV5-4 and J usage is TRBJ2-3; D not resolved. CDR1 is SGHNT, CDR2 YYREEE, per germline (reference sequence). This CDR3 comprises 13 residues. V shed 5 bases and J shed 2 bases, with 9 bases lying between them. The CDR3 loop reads CASRLRDTDTQYY. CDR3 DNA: TGTGCCAGCAGACTTAGGGACACAGATACGCAGTATTAT.